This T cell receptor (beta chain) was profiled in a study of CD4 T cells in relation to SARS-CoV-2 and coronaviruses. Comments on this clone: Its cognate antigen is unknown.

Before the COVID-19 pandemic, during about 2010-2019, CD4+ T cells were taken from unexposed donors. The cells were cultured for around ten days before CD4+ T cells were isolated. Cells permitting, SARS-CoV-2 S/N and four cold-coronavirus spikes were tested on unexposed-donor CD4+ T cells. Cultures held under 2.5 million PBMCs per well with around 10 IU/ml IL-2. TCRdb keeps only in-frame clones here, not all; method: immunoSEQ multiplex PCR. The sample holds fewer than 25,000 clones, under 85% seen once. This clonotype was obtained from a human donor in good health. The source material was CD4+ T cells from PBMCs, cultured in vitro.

This CDR3 is CASSLGQLDLAKNIQYF. The CDR3 coding sequence is TGTGCCAGCAGCTTGGGACAGCTGGACCTAGCCAAAAACATTCAGTACTTC. The chain recombines TRBV7-8 with TRBJ2-4; 7 nucleotides line up with TRBD1. V was clipped by 3 bases and J by 0 bases; unmatched bases: 8. Germline V CDR1 and CDR2: SGHVS, FQNEAQ. The CDR3 sequence is 17 residues long. The full variable domain, in which reference TRBV7-8 and TRBJ2-4 provide the parts outside the CDR3, is GAGVSQSPRYKVAKRGQDVALRCDPISGHVSLFWYQQALGQGPEFLTYFQNEAQLDKSGLPSDRFFAERPEGSVSTLKIQRTQQEDSAVYLCASSLGQLDLAKNIQYFGAGTRLSVL.